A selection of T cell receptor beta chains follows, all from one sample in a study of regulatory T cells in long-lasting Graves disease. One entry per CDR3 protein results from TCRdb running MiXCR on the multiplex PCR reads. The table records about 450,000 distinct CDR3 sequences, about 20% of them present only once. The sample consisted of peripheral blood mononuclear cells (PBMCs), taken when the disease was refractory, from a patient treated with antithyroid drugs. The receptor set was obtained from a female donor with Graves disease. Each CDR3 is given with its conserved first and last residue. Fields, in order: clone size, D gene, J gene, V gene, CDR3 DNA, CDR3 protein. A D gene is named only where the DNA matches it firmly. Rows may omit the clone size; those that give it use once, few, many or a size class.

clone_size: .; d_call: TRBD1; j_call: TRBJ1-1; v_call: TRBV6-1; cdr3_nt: TGTGCCAGCAGTATAACAGGGGCCGCTGAAGCTTTCTTT; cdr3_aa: CASSITGAAEAFF
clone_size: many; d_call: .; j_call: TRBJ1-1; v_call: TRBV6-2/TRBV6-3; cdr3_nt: TGTGCCAGCGCACCGGACAGCATGAACACTGAAGCTTTCTTT; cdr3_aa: CASAPDSMNTEAFF
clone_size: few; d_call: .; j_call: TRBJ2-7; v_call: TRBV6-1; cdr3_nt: TGTGCCAGCAGTGGATGGGACTCGAAATACGAGCAGTACTTC; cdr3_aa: CASSGWDSKYEQYF
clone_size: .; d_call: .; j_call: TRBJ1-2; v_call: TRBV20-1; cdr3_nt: TGCAGTGCTAGAGCGCCTTTTCCCACTAACTATGGCTACACCTTC; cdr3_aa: CSARAPFPTNYGYTF
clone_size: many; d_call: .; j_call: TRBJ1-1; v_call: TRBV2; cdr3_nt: TGTGCCAGCACCGCCGGGGGAGGTTCAACTGAAGCTTTCTTT; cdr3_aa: CASTAGGGSTEAFF
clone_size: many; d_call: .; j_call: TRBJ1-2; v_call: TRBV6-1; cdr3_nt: TGTGCCAGCAGTGAAGTCAGAAACTATGGCTACACCTTC; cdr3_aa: CASSEVRNYGYTF
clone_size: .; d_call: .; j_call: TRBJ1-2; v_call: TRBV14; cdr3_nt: TGTGCCAGCAGCCAAGCCCCGGGACCGAGCTATGGCTACACCTTC; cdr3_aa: CASSQAPGPSYGYTF
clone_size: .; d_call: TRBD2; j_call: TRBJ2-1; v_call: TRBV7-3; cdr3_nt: TGTGCCAGCAGCTTAGTTCCTAACATGGCGGGAGCATCCTACAATGAGCAGTTCTTC; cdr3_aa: CASSLVPNMAGASYNEQFF
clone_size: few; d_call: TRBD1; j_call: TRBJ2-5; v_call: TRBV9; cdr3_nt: TGTGCCAGCAGCGGGACAGGGCATGGTGCGGAGACCCAGTACTTC; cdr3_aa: CASSGTGHGAETQYF
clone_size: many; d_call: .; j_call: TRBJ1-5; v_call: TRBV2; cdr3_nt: TGTGCCAGCAGTGAAGGGGGGCAGAGCAATCAGCCCCAGCATTTT; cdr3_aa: CASSEGGQSNQPQHF
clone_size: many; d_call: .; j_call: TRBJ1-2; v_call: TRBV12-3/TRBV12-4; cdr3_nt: TGTGCCAGCAGCCCAACAGGGACGAATGGCTACACCTTC; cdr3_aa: CASSPTGTNGYTF
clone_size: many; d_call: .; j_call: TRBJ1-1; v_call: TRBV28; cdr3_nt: TGTGCCAGCCGACTTCCAGGGGACACTGAAGCTTTCTTT; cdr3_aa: CASRLPGDTEAFF
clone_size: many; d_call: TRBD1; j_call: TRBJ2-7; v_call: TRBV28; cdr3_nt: TGTGCCAGCAGTTTTAGCCCAGGGACAGGGAACGAGCAGTACTTC; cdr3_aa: CASSFSPGTGNEQYF
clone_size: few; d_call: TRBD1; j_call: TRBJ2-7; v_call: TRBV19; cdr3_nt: TGTGCCAGTAGTCGCGGGACAGGGGACTACGAGCAGTACTTC; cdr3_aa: CASSRGTGDYEQYF
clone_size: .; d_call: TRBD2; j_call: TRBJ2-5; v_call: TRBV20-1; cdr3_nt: TGCAGTGCTAGAGATTTAGGGCCAGGGCTAGCGGGAAGACAAGAGACCCAGTACTTC; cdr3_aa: CSARDLGPGLAGRQETQYF
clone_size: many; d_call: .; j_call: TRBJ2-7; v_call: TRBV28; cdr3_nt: TGTGCCAGCACGCGATTGGGCCCAACCTACGAGCAGTACTTC; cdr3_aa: CASTRLGPTYEQYF
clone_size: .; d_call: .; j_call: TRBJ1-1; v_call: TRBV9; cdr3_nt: TGTGCCAGCAGCGTAGACGGGGGCGCCGGGGTGGGGACTTTCTTT; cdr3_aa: CASSVDGGAGVGTFF
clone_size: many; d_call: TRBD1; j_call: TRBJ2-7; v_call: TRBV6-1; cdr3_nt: TGTGCCAGCAGGCGGACAGGGAGCTACGAGCAGTACTTC; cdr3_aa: CASRRTGSYEQYF
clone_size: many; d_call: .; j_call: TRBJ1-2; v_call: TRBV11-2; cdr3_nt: TGTGCCAGCAGCTTAGGGACGACTGGCTACACCTTC; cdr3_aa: CASSLGTTGYTF
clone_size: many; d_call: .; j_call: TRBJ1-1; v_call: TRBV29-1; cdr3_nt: TGCAGCGTTGGTTCCGTGGCTCCAGCTTTCTTT; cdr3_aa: CSVGSVAPAFF
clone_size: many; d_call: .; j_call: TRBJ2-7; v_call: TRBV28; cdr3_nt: TGTGCCAGCAACCTCAGGGGGGGCGACGACGAGCAGTACTTC; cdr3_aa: CASNLRGGDDEQYF
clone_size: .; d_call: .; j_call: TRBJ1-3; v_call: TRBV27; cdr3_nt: TGTGCCAGCAGTTTACAGGGTATGGCTGGAAACACCATATATTTT; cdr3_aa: CASSLQGMAGNTIYF
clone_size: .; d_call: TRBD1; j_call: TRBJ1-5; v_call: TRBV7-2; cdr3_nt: TGTGCCAGCAGCTTAGACAGGGGGTACAATCAGCCCCAGCATTTT; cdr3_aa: CASSLDRGYNQPQHF
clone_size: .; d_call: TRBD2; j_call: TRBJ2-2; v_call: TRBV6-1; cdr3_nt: TGTGCCAGCAGGTCCGGGACTAGCGGGAGCCCGAACACCGGGGAGCTGTTTTTT; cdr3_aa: CASRSGTSGSPNTGELFF
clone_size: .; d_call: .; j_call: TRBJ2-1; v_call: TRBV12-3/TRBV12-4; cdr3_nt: TGTGCCAGCAACCGGGACGGCCGGCGGGATGAGCAGTTCTTC; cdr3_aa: CASNRDGRRDEQFF
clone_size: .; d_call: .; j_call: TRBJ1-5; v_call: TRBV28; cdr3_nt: TGTGCCAGCAGCTCCTATCTGGGGGGGGGCAATCAGCCCCAGCATTTT; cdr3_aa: CASSSYLGGGNQPQHF
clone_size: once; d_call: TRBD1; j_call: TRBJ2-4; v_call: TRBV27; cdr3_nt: TGTGCCAGCAGTTCAAAAGGACAGGGGGACATTCAGTACTTC; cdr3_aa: CASSSKGQGDIQYF
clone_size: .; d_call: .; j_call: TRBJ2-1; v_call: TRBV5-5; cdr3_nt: TGTGCCAGTGAGACTAGAGAGTTAAGTGAGCAGTTCTTC; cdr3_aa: CASETRELSEQFF
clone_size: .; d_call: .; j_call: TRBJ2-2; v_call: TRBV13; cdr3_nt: TGTGCCAGCGAAACGGGAGCGAACACCGGGGAGCTGTTTTTT; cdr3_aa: CASETGANTGELFF
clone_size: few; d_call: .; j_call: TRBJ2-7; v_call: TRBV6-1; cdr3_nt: TGTGCCAGCAGTCCTAGGATCCAGCGGTCTGACTACGAGCAGTACTTC; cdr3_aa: CASSPRIQRSDYEQYF
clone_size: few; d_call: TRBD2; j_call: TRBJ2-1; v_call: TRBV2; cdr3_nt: TGTGCCAGCAGCGCCCAGGCGGGAGGAACCAATGAGCAGTTCTTC; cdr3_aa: CASSAQAGGTNEQFF
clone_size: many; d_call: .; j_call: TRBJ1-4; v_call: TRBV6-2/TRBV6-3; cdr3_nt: TGTGCCAGCAGTTACTCGGGAACAGTTAATGAAAAACTGTTTTTT; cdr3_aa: CASSYSGTVNEKLFF
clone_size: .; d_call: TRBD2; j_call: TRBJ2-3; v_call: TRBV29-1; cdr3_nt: TGCAGCGCTGAAGGCGTAGCGGGAGGGAGGACAGATACGCAGTATTTT; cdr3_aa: CSAEGVAGGRTDTQYF
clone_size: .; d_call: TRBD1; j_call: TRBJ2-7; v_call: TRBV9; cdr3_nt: TGTGCCAGCAGCGTAGATATGACGACAGGGTCTAACGAGCAGTACTTC; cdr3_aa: CASSVDMTTGSNEQYF
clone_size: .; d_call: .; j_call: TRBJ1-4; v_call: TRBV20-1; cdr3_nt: TGCAGTGCTAGAGGTGTAGGAACAGGCCCCAATGAAAAACTGTTTTTT; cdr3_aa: CSARGVGTGPNEKLFF
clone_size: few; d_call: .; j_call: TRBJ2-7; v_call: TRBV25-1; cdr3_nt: TGTGCCAGCACTGCTTCTGCTTCGGGTTCGGAGCAGTACTTC; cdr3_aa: CASTASASGSEQYF
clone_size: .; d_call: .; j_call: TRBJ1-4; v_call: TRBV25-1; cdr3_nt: TGTGCCAGCACCCCAGGGTTGGGGCCAACTAATGAAAAACTGTTTTTT; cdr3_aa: CASTPGLGPTNEKLFF
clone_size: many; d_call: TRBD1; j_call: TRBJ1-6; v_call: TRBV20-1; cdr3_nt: TGCAGTGCTCGGGACAGGGGGCGCGGAAGTTCACCCCTCCACTTT; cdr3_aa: CSARDRGRGSSPLHF
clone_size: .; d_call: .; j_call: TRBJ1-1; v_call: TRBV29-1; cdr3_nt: TGCAGCGTCTCGACAAAATCTAACACTGAAGCTTTCTTT; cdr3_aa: CSVSTKSNTEAFF
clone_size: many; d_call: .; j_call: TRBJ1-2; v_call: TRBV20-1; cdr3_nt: TGCAGTGCACCCAGCGGCCAGAACTATGGCTACACCTTC; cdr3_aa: CSAPSGQNYGYTF
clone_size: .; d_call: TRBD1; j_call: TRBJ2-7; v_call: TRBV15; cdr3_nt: TGTGCCACCAGCAGAGATCTTGGGGACAGGTATTACGAGCAGTACTTC; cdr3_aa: CATSRDLGDRYYEQYF
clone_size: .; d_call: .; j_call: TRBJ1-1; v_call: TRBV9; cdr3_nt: TGTGCCAGCAGCGTAGGTATGGGCACTGAAGCTTTCTTT; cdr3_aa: CASSVGMGTEAFF
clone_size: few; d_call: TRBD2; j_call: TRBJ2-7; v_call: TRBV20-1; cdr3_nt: TGCAGTGCTAGATCCGGGACTAGCGGAGGGACCTACGAGCAGTACTTC; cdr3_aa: CSARSGTSGGTYEQYF
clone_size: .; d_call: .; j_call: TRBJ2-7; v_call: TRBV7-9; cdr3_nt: TGTGCCAGCAGCTTAGACTCGCGGACAGCACTCGAGCAGTACTTC; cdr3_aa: CASSLDSRTALEQYF
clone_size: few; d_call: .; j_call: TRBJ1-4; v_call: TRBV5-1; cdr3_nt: TGCGCCAGCAGCTTCGCGGGGGGGCGCGATGAAAAACTGTTTTTT; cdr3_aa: CASSFAGGRDEKLFF
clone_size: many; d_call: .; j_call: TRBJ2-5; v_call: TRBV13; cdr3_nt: TGTGCCAGCAGCTTAGGACTGAGGCAAGAGACCCAGTACTTC; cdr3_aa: CASSLGLRQETQYF
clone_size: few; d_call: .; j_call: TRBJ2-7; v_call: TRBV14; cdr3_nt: TGTGCCAGCAGCCAAGATCCGTATAGCGACAACTACGAGCAGTACTTC; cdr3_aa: CASSQDPYSDNYEQYF
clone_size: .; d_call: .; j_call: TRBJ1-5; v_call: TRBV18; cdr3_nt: TGTGCCAGCTCAGTAGGGAATAATCAGCCCCAGCATTTT; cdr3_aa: CASSVGNNQPQHF
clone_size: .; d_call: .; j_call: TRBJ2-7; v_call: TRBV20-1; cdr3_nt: TGCAGTGCTAGATCTTCAGCGCGGATCTACGAGCAGTACTTC; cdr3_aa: CSARSSARIYEQYF
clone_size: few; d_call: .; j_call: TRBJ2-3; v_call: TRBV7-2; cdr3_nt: TGTGCCAGCAGCTTTGGTCGTAGCGGTCCTGCAGATACGCAGTATTTT; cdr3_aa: CASSFGRSGPADTQYF
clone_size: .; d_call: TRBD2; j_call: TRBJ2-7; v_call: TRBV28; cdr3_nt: TGTGCCAGCGGTATCGGGAGGCGCTCCTACGAGCAGTACTTC; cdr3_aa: CASGIGRRSYEQYF
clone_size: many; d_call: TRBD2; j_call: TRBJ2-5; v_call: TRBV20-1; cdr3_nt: TGCAGTGCTAGAGAGCTAGCGGAAGAGACCCAGTACTTC; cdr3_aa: CSARELAEETQYF
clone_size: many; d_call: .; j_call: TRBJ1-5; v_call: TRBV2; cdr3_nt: TGTGCCAGCAGTGCCGGGATTGGTAGCAATCAGCCCCAGCATTTT; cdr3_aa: CASSAGIGSNQPQHF
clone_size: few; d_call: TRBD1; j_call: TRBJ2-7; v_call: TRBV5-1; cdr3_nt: TGCGCCAGCAGCTTGGTAGGGACAGCTCCCTACGAGCAGTACTTC; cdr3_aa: CASSLVGTAPYEQYF
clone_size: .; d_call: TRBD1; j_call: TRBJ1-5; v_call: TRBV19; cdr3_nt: TGTGCCAGTAGAACAGGACAGGGGAACAATCAGCCCCAGCATTTT; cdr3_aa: CASRTGQGNNQPQHF
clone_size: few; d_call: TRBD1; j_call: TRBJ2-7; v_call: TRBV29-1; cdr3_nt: TGCAGCGTTGTTGCCGCAGGGGGTAAAGGCTACGAGCAGTACTTC; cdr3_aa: CSVVAAGGKGYEQYF
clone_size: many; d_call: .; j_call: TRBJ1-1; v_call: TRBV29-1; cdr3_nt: TGCAGCGTTGAAGGGATTTCCACTGAAGCTTTCTTT; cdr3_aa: CSVEGISTEAFF
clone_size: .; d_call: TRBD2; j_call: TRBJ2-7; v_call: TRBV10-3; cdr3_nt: TGTGCCATCAGGGTAAGCGGGAGGACGGACTACGAGCAGTACTTC; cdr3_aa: CAIRVSGRTDYEQYF
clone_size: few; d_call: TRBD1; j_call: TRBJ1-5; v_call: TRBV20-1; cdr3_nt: TGCAGTGCTAGAGGCCGGACAGGGAGGGAAGGTAGACAGCCCCAGCATTTT; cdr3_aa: CSARGRTGREGRQPQHF